The 11 T cell receptor beta chains below all came from one sample that was sequenced in a study of cytomegalovirus exposure and HLA in healthy donors. The PCR ran on 60 Vbeta and 13 Jbeta primers. The table came from immunoSEQ multiplex PCR; TCRdb's copy has only in-frame clones and leaves some out. The specimen's table records about 120,000 clones. Material for sequencing was PBMCs. The receptors derive from a man younger than 35 in good health and CMV-seronegative.

V usage is TRBV7-3 and J usage is TRBJ2-1; 10 bases are shared with TRBD2. J was trimmed by 4 bases and V by 6 bases; bases with no gene match: 15. The CDR3 has 18 residues. CDR1 is SGHTA and CDR2 is FQGTGA in the germline V gene. Written as DNA, the CDR3 is TGTGCCAGCAGAACCTGGGGGCGAGAGCGGGGGGGTTACAATGAGCAGTTCTTC. This gives the protein CASRTWGRERGGYNEQFF.

This rearrangement joins TRBV6-5 to TRBJ1-5, with D unresolved. V lost 4 bases to trimming and J lost 4 bases, with 11 bases between them. In germline, CDR1 is MNHEY, CDR2 SVGAGI. The CDR3 length is 14 residues. As DNA, the CDR3 is TGTGCCAGCAGTTGGGAGGGTCCGAATCAGCCCCAGCATTTT. Its translation is CASSWEGPNQPQHF.

The gene calls are TRBV5-1 and TRBJ2-2; 8 bases fit TRBD1. This CDR3 has 22 amino acids. The germline V gene has CDR1 SGHRS and CDR2 YFSETQ. With 4 bases clipped from V and 8 bases from J, the junction kept 31 bases outside the gene matches. This chain's CDR3 is CASSVAPIPGQVFRVSGGELFF. The CDR3 DNA is TGCGCCAGCAGCGTCGCACCAATTCCGGGACAGGTCTTCCGGGTTAGTGGTGGGGAGCTGTTTTTT. The entire variable domain, with the rest obtained from reference TRBV5-1 and TRBJ2-2, is as follows: KAGVTQTPRYLIKTRGQQVTLSCSPISGHRSVSWYQQTPGQGLQFLFEYFSETQRNKGNFPGRFSGRQFSNSRSEMNVSTLELGDSALYLCASSVAPIPGQVFRVSGGELFFGEGSRLTVL.

The chain has TRBV7-6 and TRBJ2-1; D perhaps matches TRBD1 (6 bases). CDR1 and CDR2 from the germline V gene are SGHVS and FNYEAQ. Trimming removed 0 bases at V and 0 bases at J, with 6 bases between. The CDR3 spans 15 residues. CDR3 sequence (DNA): TGTGCCAGCAGCTTAGCGGACAGCTCCTACAATGAGCAGTTCTTC. Translating it yields CASSLADSSYNEQFF.

This chain joins TRBV2 and TRBJ1-1; 8 bases are a match to TRBD1. Trimming took 5 bases from V and 5 from J; bases not matched to a gene: 7. CDR1 is SNHLY, CDR2 FYNNEI, per germline. The CDR3 sequence is 14 residues long. The CDR3 region is CASSQFQGATEAFF. The DNA for the CDR3 is TGTGCCAGCAGTCAGTTTCAGGGGGCGACTGAAGCTTTCTTT.

The chain employs TRBV6-1 and TRBJ1-2, with unresolved D. V was trimmed by 2 bases and J by 4 bases, leaving 8 bases between them. Germline V gene sequence: CDR1 MNHNS, CDR2 SASEGT. This CDR3 has 13 amino acids. CDR3 residues: CASSERATYGYTF. The DNA for the CDR3 is TGTGCCAGCAGTGAAAGAGCCACCTATGGCTACACCTTC.

V gene TRBV6-1 combines with J gene TRBJ1-3; 7 bases agree with TRBD1. The V and J ends lost 6 bases and 3 bases, in that order; junction bases with no gene match: 5. The CDR3 sequence is 14 residues long. Germline V gives CDR1 MNHNS, CDR2 SASEGT. CDR3 protein: CASRNRGSGNTIYF. CDR3 sequence (DNA): TGTGCCAGCAGAAACAGGGGTAGTGGAAACACCATATATTTT.

This chain links TRBV7-6 with TRBJ2-5; TRBD1 is a possible D gene (6 bases). Germline V lookup: CDR1 SGHVS, CDR2 FNYEAQ. The length of the CDR3 is 16 residues. V was clipped by 2 bases and J by 1 base, with 14 bases between them. CDR3 region: CASSLRIADSQETQYF. The DNA of the CDR3 is TGTGCCAGCAGCTTAAGGATCGCGGACAGCCAAGAGACCCAGTACTTC.

Note on this clone: The germline gene is not matched at one end of the junction; a read error may be the cause. The rearrangement joins TRBV5-1 to TRBJ1-1; TRBD1 matches at 8 bases. Germline V lookup: CDR1 SGHRS, CDR2 YFSETQ. This CDR3 is 16 amino acids long. CDR3 sequence reads: CASSLRTGRGNTGAFF. CDR3 DNA sequence: TGCGCCAGCAGCCTGAGGACAGGGCGGGGGAACACTGGAGCTTTCTTT. The whole variable domain, filled in from reference TRBV5-1 and TRBJ1-1, reads KAGVTQTPRYLIKTRGQQVTLSCSPISGHRSVSWYQQTPGQGLQFLFEYFSETQRNKGNFPGRFSGRQFSNSRSEMNVSTLELGDSALYLCASSLRTGRGNTGAFFGQGTRLTVV.

The chain couples TRBV6-5 to TRBJ1-3, with D hard to call. This CDR3 spans 13 amino acids. Trimming took off 10 bases at V and 1 base at J, with 11 bases between the two ends. Germline V gene sequence: CDR1 MNHEY, CDR2 SVGAGI. The CDR3, as DNA: TGTGCCACAACGTCCTATTCTGGAAACACCATATATTTT. It specifies CATTSYSGNTIYF.

V gene TRBV9 combines with J gene TRBJ2-5; TRBD2 matches 7 bases. The DNA end favors TRBJ2-7, so the J call may be wrong. This CDR3 has 17 amino acids. Germline V gives CDR1 SGDLS, CDR2 YYNGEE. CDR3 amino acids: CASSPRTSSRVIYEQYF. The DNA of the CDR3 is TGTGCCAGCAGCCCTCGGACTAGTTCAAGAGTCATCTACGAGCAGTACTTC.